Given below is one T cell receptor beta chain in context. The CDR3 is 16 amino acids. With 6 bases clipped from V and 5 bases from J, the junction kept 14 bases outside the gene matches. CDR1 MNHNY and CDR2 SVGAGI come from the germline V gene (reference sequence). This sample was included in a study of blood T cell repertoires in COVID-19. Study summary: The United States, Italy and Spain supplied acute and convalescent COVID-19 samples.

Assay: immunoSEQ multiplex PCR; the TCRdb copy retains only in-frame clones and omits some. The sample carries around 88,000 clones, over 70% recorded once. The sample taken for sequencing was peripheral blood. This receptor was identified in a man aged 60-69 years with acute or convalescent COVID-19. The rearrangement uses TRBV6-6 and TRBJ1-2; 8 nucleotides agree with TRBD1. The CDR3 region has the DNA TGTGCCAGCAGACGCTCTGGACAGGGCCTAGGGTATGGCTACACCTTC. Protein product: CASRRSGQGLGYGYTF.